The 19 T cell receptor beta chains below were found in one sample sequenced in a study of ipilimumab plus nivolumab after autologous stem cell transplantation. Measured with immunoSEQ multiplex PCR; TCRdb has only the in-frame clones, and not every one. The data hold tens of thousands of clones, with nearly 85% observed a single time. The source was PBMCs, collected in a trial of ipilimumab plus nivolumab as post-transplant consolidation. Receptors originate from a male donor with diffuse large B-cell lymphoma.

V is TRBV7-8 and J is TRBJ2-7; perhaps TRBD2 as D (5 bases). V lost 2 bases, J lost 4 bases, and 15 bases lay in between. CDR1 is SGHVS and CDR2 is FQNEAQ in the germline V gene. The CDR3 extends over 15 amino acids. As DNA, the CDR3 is TGTGCCAGCAGCTTAAATACGGGGAGAGAATACGAGCAGTACTTC. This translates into CASSLNTGREYEQYF.

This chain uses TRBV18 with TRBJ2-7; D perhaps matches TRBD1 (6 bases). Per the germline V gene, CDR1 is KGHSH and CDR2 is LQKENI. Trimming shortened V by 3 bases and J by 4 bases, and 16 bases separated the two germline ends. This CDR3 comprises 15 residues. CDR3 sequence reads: CASSPGSGVVYEQYF. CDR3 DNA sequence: TGTGCCAGCTCACCTGGATCAGGGGTCGTTTACGAGCAGTACTTC.

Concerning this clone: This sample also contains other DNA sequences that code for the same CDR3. The CDR3 DNA reads as TGCGCCAGCAGCCCCAGACTAAGTGCTATGCAGACCCAGTACTTC. Its translation: CASSPRLSAMQTQYF. The chain couples TRBV4-1 to TRBJ2-5; D is possibly TRBD2 (5 bases). The V end was cut by 4 bases, the J end by 6 bases, with 18 bases between. From germline, CDR1 is MGHRA and CDR2 YSYEKL. The CDR3 is made up of 15 amino acids.

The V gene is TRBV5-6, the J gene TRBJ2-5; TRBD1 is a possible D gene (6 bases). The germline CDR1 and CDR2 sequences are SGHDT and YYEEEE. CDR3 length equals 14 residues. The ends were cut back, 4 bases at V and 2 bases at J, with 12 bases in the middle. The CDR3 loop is CASSLQGYQETQYF. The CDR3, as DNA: TGTGCCAGCAGCCTACAGGGTTATCAAGAGACCCAGTACTTC.

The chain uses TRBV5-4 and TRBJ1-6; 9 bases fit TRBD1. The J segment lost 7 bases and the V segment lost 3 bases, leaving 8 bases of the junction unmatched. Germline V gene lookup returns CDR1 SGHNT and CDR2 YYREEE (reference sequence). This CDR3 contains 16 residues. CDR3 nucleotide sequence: TGTGCCAGCAGCTGGGCTCCGGACAGGGGAAATTCACCCCTCCACTTT. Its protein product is CASSWAPDRGNSPLHF.

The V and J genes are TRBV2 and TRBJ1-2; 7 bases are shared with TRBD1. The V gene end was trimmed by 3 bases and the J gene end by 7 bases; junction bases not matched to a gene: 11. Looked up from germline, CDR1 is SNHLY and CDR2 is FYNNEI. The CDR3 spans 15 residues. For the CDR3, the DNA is TGTGCCAGCAGTGAGATGTTACAGGGGCTGGGTGGCTACACCTTC. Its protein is CASSEMLQGLGGYTF.

This CDR3 is CASSLGFFTDTQYF. The CDR3 nucleotides read TGCGCCAGCAGCTTGGGATTTTTTACAGATACGCAGTATTTT. The chain is built from TRBV5-1 and TRBJ2-3; D call uncertain. From germline, CDR1 is SGHRS and CDR2 YFSETQ. The CDR3 totals 14 residues. The V gene lost 0 bases and the J gene lost 3 bases, with 8 bases spanning the gap.

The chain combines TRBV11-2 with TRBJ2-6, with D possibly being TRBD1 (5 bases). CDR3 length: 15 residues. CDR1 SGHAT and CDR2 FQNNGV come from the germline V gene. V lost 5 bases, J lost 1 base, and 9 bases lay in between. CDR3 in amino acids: CASSLQGSGANVLTF. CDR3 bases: TGTGCCAGCAGCCTCCAGGGATCTGGGGCCAACGTCCTGACTTTC. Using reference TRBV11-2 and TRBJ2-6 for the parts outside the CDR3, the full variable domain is EAGVAQSPRYKIIEKRQSVAFWCNPISGHATLYWYQQILGQGPKLLIQFQNNGVVDDSQLPKDRFSAERLKGVDSTLKIQPAKLEDSAVYLCASSLQGSGANVLTFGAGSRLTVL.

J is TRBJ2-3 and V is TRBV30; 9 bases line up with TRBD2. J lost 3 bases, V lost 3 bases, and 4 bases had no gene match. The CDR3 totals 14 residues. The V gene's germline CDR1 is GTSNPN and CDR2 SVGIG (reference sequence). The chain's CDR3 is CAWRGGLATDTQYF. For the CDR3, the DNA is TGTGCCTGGAGGGGAGGACTAGCGACAGATACGCAGTATTTT.

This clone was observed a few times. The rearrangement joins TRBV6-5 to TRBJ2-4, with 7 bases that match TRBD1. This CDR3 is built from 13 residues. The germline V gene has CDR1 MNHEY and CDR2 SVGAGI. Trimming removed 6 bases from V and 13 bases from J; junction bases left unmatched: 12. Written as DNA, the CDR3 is TGTGCCAGCAGCTTTGACAGGGCAGGGGTCCAGTACTTC. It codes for CASSFDRAGVQYF.

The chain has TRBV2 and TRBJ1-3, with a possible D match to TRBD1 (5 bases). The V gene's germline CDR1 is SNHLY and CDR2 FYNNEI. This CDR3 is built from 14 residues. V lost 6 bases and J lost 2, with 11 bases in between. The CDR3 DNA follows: TGTGCCAGCAGCGACAGATACACTGGAAACACCATATATTTT. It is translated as CASSDRYTGNTIYF.

CDR3 in DNA: TGTGCCAGTAGTATCAGGGCTGGGGCCAACGTCCTGACTTTC. Residues: CASSIRAGANVLTF. The chain employs TRBV19 and TRBJ2-6, with a weak D call TRBD1 (5 bases). CDR3 length equals 14 residues. The germline V gene encodes CDR1 LNHDA and CDR2 SQIVND (reference sequence). V lost 3 bases, J lost 2 bases, and 5 bases lay in between. Combining the CDR3 with reference TRBV19 and TRBJ2-6 gives the whole variable domain DGGITQSPKYLFRKEGQNVTLSCEQNLNHDAMYWYRQDPGQGLRLIYYSQIVNDFQKGDIAEGYSVSREKKESFPLTVTSAQKNPTAFYLCASSIRAGANVLTFGAGSRLTVL.

In nucleotides, the CDR3 is TGTGCCAGCAGCTTGTTGGGTGTGAACACTGAAGCTTTCTTT. This codes for CASSLLGVNTEAFF. This chain joins TRBV5-6 and TRBJ1-1; D remains unclear. The CDR3 spans 14 residues. CDR1 is SGHDT, CDR2 YYEEEE, per germline. V lost 1 base and J 0 bases, leaving 7 bases between the germline ends.

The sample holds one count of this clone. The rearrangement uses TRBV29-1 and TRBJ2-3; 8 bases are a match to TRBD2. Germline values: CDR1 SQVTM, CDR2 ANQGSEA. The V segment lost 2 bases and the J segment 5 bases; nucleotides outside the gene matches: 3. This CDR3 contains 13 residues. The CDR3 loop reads CSVERGGRDTQYF. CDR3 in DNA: TGCAGCGTTGAACGGGGGGGGAGAGATACGCAGTATTTT.

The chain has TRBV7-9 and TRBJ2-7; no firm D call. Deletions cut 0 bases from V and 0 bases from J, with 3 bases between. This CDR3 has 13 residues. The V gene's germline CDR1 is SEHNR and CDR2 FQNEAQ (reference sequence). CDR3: CASSLAFSYEQYF. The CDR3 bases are TGTGCCAGCAGCTTAGCCTTCTCCTACGAGCAGTACTTC.

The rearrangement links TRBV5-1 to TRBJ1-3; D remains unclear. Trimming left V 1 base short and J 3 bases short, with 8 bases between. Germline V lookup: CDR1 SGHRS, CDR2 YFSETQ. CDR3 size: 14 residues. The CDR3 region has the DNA TGCGCCAGCAGCTTGAACACCAATGGAAACACCATATATTTT. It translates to CASSLNTNGNTIYF.

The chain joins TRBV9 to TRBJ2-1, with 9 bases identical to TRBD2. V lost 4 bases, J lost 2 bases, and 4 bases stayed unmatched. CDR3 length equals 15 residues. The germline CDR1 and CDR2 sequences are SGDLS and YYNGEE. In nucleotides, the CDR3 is TGTGCCAGCAGCTACCTAGCGGGGACCTACAATGAGCAGTTCTTC. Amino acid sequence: CASSYLAGTYNEQFF. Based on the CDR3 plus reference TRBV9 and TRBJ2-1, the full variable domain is DSGVTQTPKHLITATGQRVTLRCSPRSGDLSVYWYQQSLDQGLQFLIQYYNGEERAKGNILERFSAQQFPDLHSELNLSSLELGDSALYFCASSYLAGTYNEQFFGPGTRLTVL.

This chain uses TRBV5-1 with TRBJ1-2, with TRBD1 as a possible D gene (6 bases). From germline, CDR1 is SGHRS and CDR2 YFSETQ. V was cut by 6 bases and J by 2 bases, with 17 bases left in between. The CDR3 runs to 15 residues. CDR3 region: CASTKSGVVNYGYTF. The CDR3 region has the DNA TGCGCCAGCACCAAATCAGGGGTGGTAAACTATGGCTACACCTTC.

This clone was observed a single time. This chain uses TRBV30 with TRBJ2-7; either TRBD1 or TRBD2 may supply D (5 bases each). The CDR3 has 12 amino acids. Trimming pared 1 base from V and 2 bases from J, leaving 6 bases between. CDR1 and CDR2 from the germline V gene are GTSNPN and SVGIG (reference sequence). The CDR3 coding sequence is TGTGCCTGGAGTGGGGGGACCTACGAGCAGTACTTC. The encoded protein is CAWSGGTYEQYF.